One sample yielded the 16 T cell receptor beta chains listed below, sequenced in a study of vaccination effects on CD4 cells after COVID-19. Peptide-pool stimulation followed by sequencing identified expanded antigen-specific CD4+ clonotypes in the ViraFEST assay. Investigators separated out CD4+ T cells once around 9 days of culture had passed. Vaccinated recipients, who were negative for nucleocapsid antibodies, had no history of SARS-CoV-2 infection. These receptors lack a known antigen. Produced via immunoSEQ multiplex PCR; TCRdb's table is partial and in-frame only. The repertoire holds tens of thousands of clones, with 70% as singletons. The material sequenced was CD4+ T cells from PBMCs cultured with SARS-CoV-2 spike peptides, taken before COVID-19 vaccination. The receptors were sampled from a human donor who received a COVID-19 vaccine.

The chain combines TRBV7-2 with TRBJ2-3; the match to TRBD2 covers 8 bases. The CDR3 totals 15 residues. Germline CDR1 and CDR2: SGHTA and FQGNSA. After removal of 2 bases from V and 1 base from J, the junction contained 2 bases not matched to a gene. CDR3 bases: TGTGCCAGCAGCTTACGGCGGGGGGGCACAGATACGCAGTATTTT. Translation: CASSLRRGGTDTQYF.

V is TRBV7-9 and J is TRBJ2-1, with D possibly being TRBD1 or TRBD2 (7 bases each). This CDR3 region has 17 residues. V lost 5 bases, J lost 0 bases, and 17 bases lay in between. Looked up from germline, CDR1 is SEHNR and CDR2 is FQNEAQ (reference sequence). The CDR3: CASSPPQGGFSYNEQFF. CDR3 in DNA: TGTGCCAGCAGCCCTCCTCAGGGGGGGTTCTCCTACAATGAGCAGTTCTTC.

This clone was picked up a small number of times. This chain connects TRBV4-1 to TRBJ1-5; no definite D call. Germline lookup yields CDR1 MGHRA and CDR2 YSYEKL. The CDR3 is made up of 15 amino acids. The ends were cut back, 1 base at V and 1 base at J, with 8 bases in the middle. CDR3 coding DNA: TGCGCCAGCAGCCAAGGGAGATTAAGCAATCAGCCCCAGCATTTT. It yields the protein CASSQGRLSNQPQHF.

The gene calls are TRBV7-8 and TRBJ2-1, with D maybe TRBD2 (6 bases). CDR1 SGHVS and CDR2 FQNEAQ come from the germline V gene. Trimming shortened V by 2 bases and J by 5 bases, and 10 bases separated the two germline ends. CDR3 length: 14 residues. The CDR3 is CASSLTERDNEQFF. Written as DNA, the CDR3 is TGTGCCAGCAGCTTAACGGAGCGGGACAATGAGCAGTTCTTC.

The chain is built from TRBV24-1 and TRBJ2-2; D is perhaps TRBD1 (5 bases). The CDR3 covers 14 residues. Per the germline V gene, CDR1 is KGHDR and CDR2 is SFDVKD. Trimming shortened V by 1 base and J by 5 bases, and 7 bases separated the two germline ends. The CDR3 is CATSDFAGTGELFF. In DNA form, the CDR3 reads TGTGCCACCAGTGATTTTGCAGGGACCGGGGAGCTGTTTTTT.

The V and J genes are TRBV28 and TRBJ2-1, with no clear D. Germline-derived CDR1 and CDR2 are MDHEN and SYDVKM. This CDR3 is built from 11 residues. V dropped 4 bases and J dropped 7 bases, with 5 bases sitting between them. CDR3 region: CASSSPNEQFF. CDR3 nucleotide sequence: TGTGCCAGCAGTTCCCCTAATGAGCAGTTCTTC. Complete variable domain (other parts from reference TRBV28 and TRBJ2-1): DVKVTQSSRYLVKRTGEKVFLECVQDMDHENMFWYRQDPGLGLRLIYFSYDVKMKEKGDIPEGYSVSREKKERFSLILESASTNQTSMYLCASSSPNEQFFGPGTRLTVL.

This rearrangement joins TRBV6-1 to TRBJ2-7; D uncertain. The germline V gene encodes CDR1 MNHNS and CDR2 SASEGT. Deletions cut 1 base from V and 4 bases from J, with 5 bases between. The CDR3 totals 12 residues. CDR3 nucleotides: TGTGCCAGCAGTGAAGAGTCATACGAGCAGTACTTC. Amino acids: CASSEESYEQYF.

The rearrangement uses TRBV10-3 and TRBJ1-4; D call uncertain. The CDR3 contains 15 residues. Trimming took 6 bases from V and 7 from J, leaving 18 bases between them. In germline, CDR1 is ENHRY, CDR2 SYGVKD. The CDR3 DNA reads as TGTGCCATCAGGGCTGACGAACCCTTAGGTGAAAAACTGTTTTTT. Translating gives CAIRADEPLGEKLFF.

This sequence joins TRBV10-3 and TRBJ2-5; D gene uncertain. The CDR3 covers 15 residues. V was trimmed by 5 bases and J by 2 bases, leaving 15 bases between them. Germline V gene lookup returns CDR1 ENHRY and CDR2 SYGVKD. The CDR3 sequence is CAISKAGGGQETQYF. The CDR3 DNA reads TGTGCCATCAGTAAAGCAGGCGGCGGTCAAGAGACCCAGTACTTC.

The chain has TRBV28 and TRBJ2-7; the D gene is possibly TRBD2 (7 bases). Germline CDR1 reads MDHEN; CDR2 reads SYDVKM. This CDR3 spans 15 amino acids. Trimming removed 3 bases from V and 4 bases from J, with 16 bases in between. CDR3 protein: CASSFRGGAKYEQYF. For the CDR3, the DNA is TGTGCCAGCAGTTTTAGGGGGGGCGCGAAGTACGAGCAGTACTTC.

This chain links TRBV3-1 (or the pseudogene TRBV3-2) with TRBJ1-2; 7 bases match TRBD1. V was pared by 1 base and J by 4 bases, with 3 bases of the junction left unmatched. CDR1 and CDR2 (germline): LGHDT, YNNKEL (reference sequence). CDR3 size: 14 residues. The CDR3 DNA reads TGTGCCAGCAGCCAAGGCAGGGGGTTCTATGGCTACACCTTC. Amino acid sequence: CASSQGRGFYGYTF.

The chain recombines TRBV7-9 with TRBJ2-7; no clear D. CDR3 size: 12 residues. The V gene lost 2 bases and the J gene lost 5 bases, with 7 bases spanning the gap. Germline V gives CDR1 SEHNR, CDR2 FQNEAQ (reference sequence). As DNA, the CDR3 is TGTGCCAGCAGCTTAACCTGGGACGAGCAGTACTTC. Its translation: CASSLTWDEQYF. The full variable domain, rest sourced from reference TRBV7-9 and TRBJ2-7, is DTGVSQNPRHKITKRGQNVTFRCDPISEHNRLYWYRQTLGQGPEFLTYFQNEAQLEKSRLLSDRFSAERPKGSFSTLEIQRTEQGDSAMYLCASSLTWDEQYFGPGTRLTVT.

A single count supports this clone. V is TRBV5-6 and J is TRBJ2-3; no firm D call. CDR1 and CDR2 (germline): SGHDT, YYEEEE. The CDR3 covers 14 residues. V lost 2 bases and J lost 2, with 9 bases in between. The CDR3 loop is CASSFKGPTDTQYF. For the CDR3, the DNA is TGTGCCAGCAGCTTTAAAGGGCCCACAGATACGCAGTATTTT.

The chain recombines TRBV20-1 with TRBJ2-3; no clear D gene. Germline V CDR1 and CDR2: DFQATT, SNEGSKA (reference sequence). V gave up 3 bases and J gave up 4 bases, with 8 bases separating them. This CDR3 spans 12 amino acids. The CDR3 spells CSASSPADTQYF. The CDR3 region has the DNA TGCAGTGCTAGTAGTCCGGCAGATACGCAGTATTTT.

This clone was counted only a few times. CDR3 DNA sequence: TGTGCCAGCAGCACACGGTCCACAGTGCCCCAGCATTTT. Protein: CASSTRSTVPQHF. This chain uses TRBV27 with TRBJ1-5; D gene uncertain. The CDR3 totals 13 residues. Trimming removed 6 bases at V and 9 bases at J, with 15 bases between. Germline CDR1 reads MNHEY; CDR2 reads SMNVEV (reference sequence).

The CDR3 nucleotides are TGTGCCAGCAGCTTAGACTCCGGGTGGAAGAATCGGGAGCAGTACTTC. Protein: CASSLDSGWKNREQYF. The gene calls are TRBV13 and TRBJ2-7; no clear D gene. V lost 1 base, J lost 7 bases, and 20 bases lay in between. The CDR3 is made up of 16 amino acids. The V gene's germline CDR1 is PRHDT and CDR2 FYEKMQ (reference sequence).